This is a list of T cell receptor beta chains from one sample in a study of blood T cell repertoires in COVID-19. Profiling relied on immunoSEQ multiplex PCR, and the TCRdb table lists in-frame clones only, not all of them. This sample yields 35,000 to 55,000 clones, of which about 90% are seen a single time; roughly 3.1% belongs to the top ten. Sequenced input: peripheral blood. These receptors were obtained from a man in his forties or fifties with active COVID-19. The CDR3 runs from the conserved cysteine through the conserved F or W. A D gene is named only where the DNA matches it firmly. Clone size is shown for a subset of rows, as once, few, many or a class of expanded clone.

CDR3,DNA,V,size,J,D
CASSSASRTGSRRAFF,TGTGCCAGCAGTTCCGCCTCTAGGACAGGGAGTAGGAGAGCTTTCTTT,TRBV28,NA,TRBJ1-1,TRBD1
CSASPGTGTYF,TGCAGTGCTAGTCCCGGGACAGGGACATATTTT,TRBV20-1,NA,TRBJ1-3,TRBD1
CASYKRGGASGNTIYF,TGTGCCAGCTATAAAAGAGGGGGCGCTTCTGGAAACACCATATATTTT,TRBV5-5,few,TRBJ1-3,TRBD1
CASSMDRGYGYTF,TGTGCCAGCAGCATGGACAGGGGCTATGGCTACACCTTC,TRBV7-3,NA,TRBJ1-2,TRBD1
CASSLRILETQYF,TGTGCCAGCAGCTTGCGTATACTTGAGACCCAGTACTTC,TRBV5-5,once,TRBJ2-5,NA
CASSAGGISGGKETQYF,TGTGCCAGCAGCGCAGGTGGAATTAGCGGGGGAAAAGAGACCCAGTACTTC,TRBV9,once,TRBJ2-5,TRBD2
CASSYSSGGAVETQYF,TGTGCCAGCAGTTACTCTAGCGGGGGGGCCGTGGAGACCCAGTACTTC,TRBV6-2/TRBV6-3,NA,TRBJ2-5,TRBD2
CASSPGTGITYEQYF,TGTGCCAGCTCACCCGGGACAGGAATTACCTACGAGCAGTACTTC,TRBV18,NA,TRBJ2-7,TRBD1
CASSPMKRNEQFF,TGTGCCAGCAGCCCAATGAAGCGCAATGAGCAGTTCTTC,TRBV7-9,NA,TRBJ2-1,NA
CASSLGTSGRETQYF,TGTGCCAGCAGCTTAGGGACTAGCGGGAGAGAGACCCAGTACTTC,TRBV7-9,NA,TRBJ2-5,TRBD2
CASKGQGVSTDTQYF,TGTGCCAGCAAGGGACAGGGAGTAAGCACAGATACGCAGTATTTT,TRBV2,NA,TRBJ2-3,TRBD1
CASSSRTRVQPQHF,TGTGCCAGCAGCTCTCGAACCAGGGTGCAGCCCCAGCATTTT,TRBV5-8,NA,TRBJ1-5,NA
CASSWGGRPEAFF,TGTGCCAGCAGTTGGGGGGGCCGACCTGAAGCTTTCTTT,TRBV6-5,NA,TRBJ1-1,NA
CAWSYRDRISYGYTF,TGTGCCTGGAGTTACAGGGACAGGATCTCCTATGGCTACACCTTC,TRBV30,NA,TRBJ1-2,TRBD1
CASSISATDTEAFF,TGTGCCAGCAGCATATCCGCGACAGACACTGAAGCTTTCTTT,TRBV7-2,once,TRBJ1-1,NA
CAWGGGATEAFF,TGTGCCTGGGGGGGTGGGGCCACTGAAGCTTTCTTT,TRBV30,once,TRBJ1-1,NA
CASGGGSRNQPQHF,TGTGCCAGCGGGGGGGGCAGCAGAAATCAGCCCCAGCATTTT,TRBV2,few,TRBJ1-5,NA
CASSTTGTLNQPQHF,TGTGCCAGTAGTACGACAGGGACTCTCAATCAGCCCCAGCATTTT,TRBV19,few,TRBJ1-5,TRBD1
CASSLGRGVLNEQYF,TGTGCCAGCAGTTTGGGCAGGGGCGTCCTGAACGAGCAGTACTTC,TRBV27,once,TRBJ2-7,NA
CASRLRQGASGNTIYF,TGTGCCAGCAGACTTAGACAGGGGGCTTCTGGAAACACCATATATTTT,TRBV6-6,NA,TRBJ1-3,TRBD1
CASSLRGTDGYTF,TGTGCCAGCAGCTTGAGGGGGACGGATGGCTACACCTTC,TRBV5-4,NA,TRBJ1-2,NA
CASSLTGLGEQFF,TGTGCCAGCAGCCTCACAGGGTTAGGTGAGCAGTTCTTC,TRBV28,NA,TRBJ2-1,NA
CASSFFAGRNEQYF,TGTGCCAGCAGCTTTTTTGCGGGTAGGAACGAGCAGTACTTC,TRBV11-2,NA,TRBJ2-7,NA
CATSSWDYTEAFF,TGTGCCACCAGCTCATGGGACTATACCGAAGCTTTCTTT,TRBV24-1,NA,TRBJ1-1,NA
CASSLGASGSTDTQYF,TGCGCCAGCAGCTTGGGGGCTAGCGGAAGCACAGATACGCAGTATTTT,TRBV5-1,NA,TRBJ2-3,TRBD2
CASNPGLAGTVTGELFF,TGCGCCAGCAACCCGGGACTAGCGGGGACGGTCACCGGGGAGCTGTTTTTT,TRBV5-1,NA,TRBJ2-2,TRBD2
CAITQGEGGEAFF,TGTGCCATCACCCAAGGGGAGGGCGGTGAAGCTTTCTTT,TRBV10-3,NA,TRBJ1-1,NA
CASRTGTGSNYGYTF,TGTGCCAGTAGGACCGGGACAGGGAGTAACTATGGCTACACCTTC,TRBV19,NA,TRBJ1-2,TRBD1
CASSSGHRAFF,TGTGCCAGCAGCTCGGGACATCGAGCTTTCTTT,TRBV14,medium-sized,TRBJ1-1,NA
CASSPRETGTNTEAFF,TGTGCCAGCTCACCAAGAGAGACAGGAACGAACACTGAAGCTTTCTTT,TRBV18,NA,TRBJ1-1,NA
CASNEAGAWTEAFF,TGTGCCAGTAACGAGGCGGGGGCCTGGACTGAAGCTTTCTTT,TRBV19,NA,TRBJ1-1,NA
CASSQLLPGQGIGGYTF,TGTGCCAGCAGTCAGCTTTTACCGGGACAGGGGATTGGTGGCTACACCTTC,TRBV6-6,few,TRBJ1-2,TRBD1
CASSLGAGGVNEQFF,TGCGCCAGCAGCTTGGGAGCGGGGGGAGTCAATGAGCAGTTCTTC,TRBV5-1,NA,TRBJ2-1,TRBD2
CASSYLRASVEQFF,TGTGCCAGCAGTTACCTGCGGGCTTCCGTCGAGCAGTTCTTC,TRBV27,NA,TRBJ2-1,NA
CATSLTITESGANVLTF,TGTGCCACCAGCCTAACTATAACGGAGTCTGGGGCCAACGTCCTGACTTTC,TRBV15,NA,TRBJ2-6,NA
CASSVGSGGADNNINEQFF,TGTGCCAGCAGCGTTGGATCAGGGGGCGCTGATAATAATATCAATGAGCAGTTCTTC,TRBV9,NA,TRBJ2-1,TRBD1
CASSPRPGQGNTIYF,TGTGCCAGCAGCCCTCGTCCGGGACAGGGAAACACCATATATTTT,TRBV6-6,NA,TRBJ1-3,TRBD1
CASRAGQGGYNEQFF,TGCGCCAGCAGAGCTGGACAGGGAGGGTACAATGAGCAGTTCTTC,TRBV5-1,NA,TRBJ2-1,NA
CASSLGSGGARDTQYF,TGTGCCAGCAGCTTAGGTAGCGGGGGGGCCAGAGATACGCAGTATTTT,TRBV7-9,NA,TRBJ2-3,TRBD2
CASSPGEGRGGNEQYF,TGCGCCAGCAGCCCGGGGGAGGGGCGGGGGGGCAACGAGCAGTACTTC,TRBV10-1,once,TRBJ2-7,TRBD2
CASSLGVAQETQYF,TGTGCCAGCAGCTTGGGGGTAGCACAAGAGACCCAGTACTTC,TRBV5-5,NA,TRBJ2-5,NA
CASSYNWDRRSVQYF,TGTGCCAGCAGTTACAACTGGGACAGGAGGTCGGTGCAGTACTTC,TRBV6-5,NA,TRBJ2-7,TRBD1
CASSAGTGTYNEQFF,TGTGCTAGCAGCGCGGGGACAGGAACCTACAATGAGCAGTTCTTC,TRBV7-7,NA,TRBJ2-1,TRBD1
CASSTQGSLYGYTF,TGTGCCAGTAGTACCCAGGGAAGTCTCTATGGCTACACCTTC,TRBV19,NA,TRBJ1-2,NA
CASSIDHVSGGRAKNIQYF,TGTGCCAGTAGTATAGATCATGTTAGCGGGGGTCGAGCCAAAAACATTCAGTACTTC,TRBV19,NA,TRBJ2-4,TRBD2
CASSLNGGNEKLFF,TGTGCCAGCAGCTTAAACGGAGGAAATGAAAAACTGTTTTTT,TRBV7-6,NA,TRBJ1-4,NA